This TCR beta chain was recorded in a study of CD8 T cells in ankylosing spondylitis. Study-wide findings and caveats: Ankylosing spondylitis blood appeared to be characterized by a TCR beta motif of 8 or 9 highly homologous variants. According to the report, clones linked to the disease were significantly enriched in matched synovial fluid samples taken from ankylosing spondylitis patients. As for the disease-linked clones, they showed a CD8+ phenotype and occurred at relatively low frequencies in peripheral blood.

This clonotype was counted many times. The antigen remains unidentified. Each CDR3 protein gets one entry after TCRdb re-called the 5' RACE reads with MiXCR. The profile shows under 300,000 distinct CDR3 sequences, over 15% of them singletons. Germline V gene data show CDR1 as SQVTM and CDR2 as ANQGSEA. With 0 bases clipped from V and 4 bases from J, the junction kept 3 bases outside the gene matches. The CDR3 runs to 15 residues. Sequences were obtained from blood, either unsorted or a sorted T cell fraction (not recorded which). The chain combines TRBV29-1 with TRBJ2-7; 13 bases are a match to TRBD2. The receptor comes from a male donor with ankylosing spondylitis or in good health (not recorded which). The CDR3 loop is CSVEEGLAGAYEQYF. CDR3 nucleotides: TGCAGCGTTGAAGAAGGACTAGCGGGAGCATACGAGCAGTACTTC.